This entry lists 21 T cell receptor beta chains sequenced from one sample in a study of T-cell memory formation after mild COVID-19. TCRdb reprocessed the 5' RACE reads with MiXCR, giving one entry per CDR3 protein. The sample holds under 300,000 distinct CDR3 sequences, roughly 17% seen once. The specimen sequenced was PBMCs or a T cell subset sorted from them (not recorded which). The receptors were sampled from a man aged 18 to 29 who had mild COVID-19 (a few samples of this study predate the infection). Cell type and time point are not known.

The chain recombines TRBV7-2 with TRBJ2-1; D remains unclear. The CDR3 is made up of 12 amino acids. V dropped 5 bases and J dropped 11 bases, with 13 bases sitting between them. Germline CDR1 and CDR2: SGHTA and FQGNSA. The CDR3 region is CASSPDLGKQFF. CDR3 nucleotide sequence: TGTGCCAGCAGCCCAGACCTAGGGAAGCAGTTCTTC.

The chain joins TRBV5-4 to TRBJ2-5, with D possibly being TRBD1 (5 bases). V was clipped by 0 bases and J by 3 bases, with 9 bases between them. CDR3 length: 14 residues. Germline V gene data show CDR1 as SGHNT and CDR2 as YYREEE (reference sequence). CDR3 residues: CASSLGVREETQYF. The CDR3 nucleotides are TGTGCCAGCAGCTTGGGGGTCAGGGAAGAGACCCAGTACTTC. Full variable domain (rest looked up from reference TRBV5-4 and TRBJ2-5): ETGVTQSPTHLIKTRGQQVTLRCSSQSGHNTVSWYQQALGQGPQFIFQYYREEENGRGNFPPRFSGLQFPNYSSELNVNALELDDSALYLCASSLGVREETQYFGPGTRLLVL.

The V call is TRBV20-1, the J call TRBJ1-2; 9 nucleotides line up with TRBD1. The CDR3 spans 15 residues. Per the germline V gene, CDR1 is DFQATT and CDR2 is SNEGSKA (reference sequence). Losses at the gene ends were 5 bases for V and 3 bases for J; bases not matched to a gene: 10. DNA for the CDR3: TGCAGTGCTGACCCGGGACAGGGACTCGACTATGGCTACACCTTC. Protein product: CSADPGQGLDYGYTF.

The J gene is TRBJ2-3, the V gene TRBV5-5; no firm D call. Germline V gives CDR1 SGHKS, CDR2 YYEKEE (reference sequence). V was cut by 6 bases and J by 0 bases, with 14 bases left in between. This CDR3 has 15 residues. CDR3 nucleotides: TGTGCCAGCACCATGGGCCCTACTAGCACAGATACGCAGTATTTT. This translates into CASTMGPTSTDTQYF.

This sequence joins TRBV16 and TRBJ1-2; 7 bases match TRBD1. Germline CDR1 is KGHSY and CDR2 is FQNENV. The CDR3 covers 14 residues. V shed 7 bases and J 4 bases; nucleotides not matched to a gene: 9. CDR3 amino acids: CASIPGTVGYGYTF. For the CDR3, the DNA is TGTGCCAGCATCCCTGGGACAGTCGGCTATGGCTACACCTTC. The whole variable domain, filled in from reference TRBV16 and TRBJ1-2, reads GEEVAQTPKHLVRGEGQKAKLYCAPIKGHSYVFWYQQVLKNEFKFLISFQNENVFDETGMPKERFSAKCLPNSPCSLEIQATKLEDSAVYFCASIPGTVGYGYTFGSGTRLTVV.

CDR3 amino acids: CASSLGTGITGELFF. DNA for the CDR3: TGTGCCAGCAGTTTGGGGACAGGCATCACCGGGGAGCTGTTTTTT. The chain recombines TRBV28 with TRBJ2-2, with 8 bases fitting TRBD1. CDR1 is MDHEN, CDR2 SYDVKM, per germline. J gave up 4 bases and V 3 bases, and 4 bases lay outside the gene matches. The CDR3 is 15 residues long.

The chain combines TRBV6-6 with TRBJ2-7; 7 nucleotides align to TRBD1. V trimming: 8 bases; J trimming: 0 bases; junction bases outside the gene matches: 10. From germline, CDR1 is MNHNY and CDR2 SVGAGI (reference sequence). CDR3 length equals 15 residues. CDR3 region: CASVQGQVYSYEQYF. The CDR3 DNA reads TGTGCCAGCGTCCAAGGACAGGTTTACTCCTACGAGCAGTACTTC.

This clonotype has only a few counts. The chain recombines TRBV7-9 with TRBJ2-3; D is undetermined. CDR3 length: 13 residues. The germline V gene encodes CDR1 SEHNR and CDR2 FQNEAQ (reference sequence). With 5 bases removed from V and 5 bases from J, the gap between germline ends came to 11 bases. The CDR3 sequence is CASSPNVVDTQYF. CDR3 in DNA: TGTGCCAGCAGCCCCAACGTAGTAGATACGCAGTATTTT.

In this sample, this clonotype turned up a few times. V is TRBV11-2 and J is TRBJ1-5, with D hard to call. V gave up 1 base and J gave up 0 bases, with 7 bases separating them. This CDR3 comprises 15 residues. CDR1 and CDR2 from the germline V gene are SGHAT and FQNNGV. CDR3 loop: CASSLAEGSNQPQHF. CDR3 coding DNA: TGTGCCAGCAGCTTAGCGGAGGGTAGCAATCAGCCCCAGCATTTT.

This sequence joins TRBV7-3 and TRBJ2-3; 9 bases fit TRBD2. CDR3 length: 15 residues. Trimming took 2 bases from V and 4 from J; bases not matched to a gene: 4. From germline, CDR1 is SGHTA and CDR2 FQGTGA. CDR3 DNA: TGTGCCAGCAGCTTAGCTAGCGGGGAGTCAGATACGCAGTATTTT. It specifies CASSLASGESDTQYF.

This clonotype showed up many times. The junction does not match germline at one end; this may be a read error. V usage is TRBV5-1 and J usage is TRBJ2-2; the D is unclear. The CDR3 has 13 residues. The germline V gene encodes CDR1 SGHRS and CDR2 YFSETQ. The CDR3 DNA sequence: TGTGCCAGCTCATTGGAAGTTACCGGGGAGCTGTTTTTT. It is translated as CASSLEVTGELFF.

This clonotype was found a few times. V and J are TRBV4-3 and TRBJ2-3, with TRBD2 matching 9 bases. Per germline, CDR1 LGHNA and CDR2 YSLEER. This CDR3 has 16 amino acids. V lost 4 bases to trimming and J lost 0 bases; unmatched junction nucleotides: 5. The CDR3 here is CASSRGGAGSTDTQYF. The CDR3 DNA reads TGCGCCAGCAGCCGCGGGGGGGCGGGAAGCACAGATACGCAGTATTTT.

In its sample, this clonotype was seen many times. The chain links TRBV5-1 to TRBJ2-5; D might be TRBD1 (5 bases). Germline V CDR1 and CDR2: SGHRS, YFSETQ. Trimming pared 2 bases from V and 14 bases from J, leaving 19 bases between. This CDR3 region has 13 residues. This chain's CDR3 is CASSLSQGAVSYF. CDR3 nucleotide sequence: TGCGCCAGCAGCTTATCGCAGGGCGCGGTATCTTACTTC.

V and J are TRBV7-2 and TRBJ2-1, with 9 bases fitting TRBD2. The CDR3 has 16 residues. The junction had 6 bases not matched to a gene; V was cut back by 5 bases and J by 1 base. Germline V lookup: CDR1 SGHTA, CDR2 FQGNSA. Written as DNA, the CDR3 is TGTGCCAGCAGCACAGCGGGGGGACGGTCCTACAATGAGCAGTTCTTC. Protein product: CASSTAGGRSYNEQFF.

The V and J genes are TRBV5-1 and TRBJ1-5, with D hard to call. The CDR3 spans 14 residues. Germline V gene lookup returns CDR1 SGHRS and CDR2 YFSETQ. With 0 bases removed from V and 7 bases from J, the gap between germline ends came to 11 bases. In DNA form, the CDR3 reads TGCGCCAGCAGCTTGGGTCCGGGAGACCAGCCCCAGCATTTT. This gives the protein CASSLGPGDQPQHF.

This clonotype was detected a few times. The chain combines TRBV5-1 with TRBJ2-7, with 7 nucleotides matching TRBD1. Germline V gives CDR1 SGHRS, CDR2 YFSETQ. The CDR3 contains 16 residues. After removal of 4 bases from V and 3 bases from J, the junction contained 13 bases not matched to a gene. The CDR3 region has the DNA TGCGCCAGCAGCCCATCGACAGGGAGTGGGCTCTACGAGCAGTACTTC. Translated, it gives CASSPSTGSGLYEQYF.

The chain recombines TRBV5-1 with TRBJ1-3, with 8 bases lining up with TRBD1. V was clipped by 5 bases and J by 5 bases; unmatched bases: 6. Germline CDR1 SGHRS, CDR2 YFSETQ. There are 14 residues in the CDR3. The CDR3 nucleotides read TGCGCCAGCAGGCCGACAGGGGCCCGAAACACCATATATTTT. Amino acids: CASRPTGARNTIYF.

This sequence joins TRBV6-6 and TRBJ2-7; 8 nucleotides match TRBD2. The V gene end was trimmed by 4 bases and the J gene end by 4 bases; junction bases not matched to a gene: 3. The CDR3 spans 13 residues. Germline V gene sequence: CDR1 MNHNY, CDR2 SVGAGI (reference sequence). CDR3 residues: CASSSPSGYEQYF. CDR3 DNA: TGTGCCAGCAGTTCTCCTAGCGGGTACGAGCAGTACTTC.

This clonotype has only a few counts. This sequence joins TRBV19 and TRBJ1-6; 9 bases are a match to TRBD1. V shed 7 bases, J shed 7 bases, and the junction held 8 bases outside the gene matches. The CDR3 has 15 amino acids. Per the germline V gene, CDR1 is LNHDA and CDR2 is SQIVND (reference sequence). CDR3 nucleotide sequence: TGTGCCAGTACCCAGGACGGGACAGGGAATTCACCCCTCCACTTT. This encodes CASTQDGTGNSPLHF. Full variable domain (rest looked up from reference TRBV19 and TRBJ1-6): DGGITQSPKYLFRKEGQNVTLSCEQNLNHDAMYWYRQDPGQGLRLIYYSQIVNDFQKGDIAEGYSVSREKKESFPLTVTSAQKNPTAFYLCASTQDGTGNSPLHFGNGTRLTVT.

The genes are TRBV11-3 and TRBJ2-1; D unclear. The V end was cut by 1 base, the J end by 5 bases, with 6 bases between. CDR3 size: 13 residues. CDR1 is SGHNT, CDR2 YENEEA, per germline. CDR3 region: CASSLGLNNEQFF. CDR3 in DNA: TGTGCCAGCAGCTTAGGACTCAACAATGAGCAGTTCTTC. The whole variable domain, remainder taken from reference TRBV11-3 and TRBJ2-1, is EAGVVQSPRYKIIEKKQPVAFWCNPISGHNTLYWYLQNLGQGPELLIRYENEEAVDDSQLPKDRFSAERLKGVDSTLKIQPAELGDSAVYLCASSLGLNNEQFFGPGTRLTVL.

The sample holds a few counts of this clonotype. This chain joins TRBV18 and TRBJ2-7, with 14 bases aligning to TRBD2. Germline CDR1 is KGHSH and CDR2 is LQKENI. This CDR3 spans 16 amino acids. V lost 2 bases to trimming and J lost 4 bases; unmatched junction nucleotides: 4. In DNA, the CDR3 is TGTGCCAGCTCACCATCCGGGACTAGCGGGGGTTACGAGCAGTACTTC. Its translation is CASSPSGTSGGYEQYF.